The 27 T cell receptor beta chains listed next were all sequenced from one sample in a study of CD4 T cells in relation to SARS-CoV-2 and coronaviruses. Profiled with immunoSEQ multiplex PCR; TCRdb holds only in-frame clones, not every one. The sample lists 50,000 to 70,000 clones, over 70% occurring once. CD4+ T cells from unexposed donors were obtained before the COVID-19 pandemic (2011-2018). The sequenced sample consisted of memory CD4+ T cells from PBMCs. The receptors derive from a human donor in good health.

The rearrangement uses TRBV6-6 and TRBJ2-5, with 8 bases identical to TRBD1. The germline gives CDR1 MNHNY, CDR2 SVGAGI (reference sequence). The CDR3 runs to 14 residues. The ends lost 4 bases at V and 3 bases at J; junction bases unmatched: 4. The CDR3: CASSSPDREETQYF. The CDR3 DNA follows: TGTGCCAGCAGTTCCCCGGACAGGGAAGAGACCCAGTACTTC.

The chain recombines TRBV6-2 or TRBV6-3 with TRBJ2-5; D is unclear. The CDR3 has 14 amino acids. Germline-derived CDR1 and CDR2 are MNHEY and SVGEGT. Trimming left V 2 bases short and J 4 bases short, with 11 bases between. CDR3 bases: TGTGCCAGCAGTTACCTATCGATTCGAGAGACCCAGTACTTC. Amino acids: CASSYLSIRETQYF.

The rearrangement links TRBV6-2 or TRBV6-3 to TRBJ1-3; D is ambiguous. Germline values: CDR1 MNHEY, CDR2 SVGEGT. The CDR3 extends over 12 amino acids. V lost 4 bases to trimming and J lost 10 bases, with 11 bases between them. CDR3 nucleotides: TGTGCCAGCAGTTTGACGATCTCAACCATATATTTT. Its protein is CASSLTISTIYF.

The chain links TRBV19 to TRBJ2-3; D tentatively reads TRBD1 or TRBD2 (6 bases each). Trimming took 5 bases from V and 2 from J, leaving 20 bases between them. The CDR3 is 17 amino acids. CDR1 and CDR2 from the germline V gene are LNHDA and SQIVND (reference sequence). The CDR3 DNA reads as TGTGCCAGTAGTTCCTACGACAGGACGGGAGACACAGATACGCAGTATTTT. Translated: CASSSYDRTGDTDTQYF.

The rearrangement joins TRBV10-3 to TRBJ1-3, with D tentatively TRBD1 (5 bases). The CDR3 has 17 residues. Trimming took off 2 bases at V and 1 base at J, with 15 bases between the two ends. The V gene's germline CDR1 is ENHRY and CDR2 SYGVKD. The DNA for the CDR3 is TGTGCCATCAGTGAGCCTCCCGGACAAAGGTCTGGAAACACCATATATTTT. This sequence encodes CAISEPPGQRSGNTIYF.

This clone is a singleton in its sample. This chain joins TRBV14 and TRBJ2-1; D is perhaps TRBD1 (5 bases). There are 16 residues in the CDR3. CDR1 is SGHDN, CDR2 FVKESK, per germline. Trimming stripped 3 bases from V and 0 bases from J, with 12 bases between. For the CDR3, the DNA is TGTGCCAGCAGCCATGATGGGGCGAGCTCCTACAATGAGCAGTTCTTC. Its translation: CASSHDGASSYNEQFF. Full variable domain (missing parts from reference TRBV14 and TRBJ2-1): EAGVTQFPSHSVIEKGQTVTLRCDPISGHDNLYWYRRVMGKEIKFLLHFVKESKQDESGMPNNRFLAERTGGTYSTLKVQPAELEDSGVYFCASSHDGASSYNEQFFGPGTRLTVL.

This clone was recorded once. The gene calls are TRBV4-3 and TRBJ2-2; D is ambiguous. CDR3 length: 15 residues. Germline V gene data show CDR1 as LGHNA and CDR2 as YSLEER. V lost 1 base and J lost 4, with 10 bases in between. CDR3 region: CASSQGASFTGELFF. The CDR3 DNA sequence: TGCGCCAGCAGCCAAGGGGCCAGCTTCACCGGGGAGCTGTTTTTT.

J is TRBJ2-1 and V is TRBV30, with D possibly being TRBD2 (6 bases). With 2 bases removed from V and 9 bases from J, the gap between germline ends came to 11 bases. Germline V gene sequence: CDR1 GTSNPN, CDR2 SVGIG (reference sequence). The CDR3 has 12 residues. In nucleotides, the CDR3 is TGTGCCTGGAGTCGCGGGACTGGTGAGCAGTTCTTC. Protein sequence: CAWSRGTGEQFF.

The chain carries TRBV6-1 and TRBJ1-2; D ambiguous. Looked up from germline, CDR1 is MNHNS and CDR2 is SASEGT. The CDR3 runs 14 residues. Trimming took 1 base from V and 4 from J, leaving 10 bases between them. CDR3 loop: CASSEGGSSYGYTF. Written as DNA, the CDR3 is TGTGCCAGCAGTGAAGGAGGGTCCTCCTATGGCTACACCTTC.

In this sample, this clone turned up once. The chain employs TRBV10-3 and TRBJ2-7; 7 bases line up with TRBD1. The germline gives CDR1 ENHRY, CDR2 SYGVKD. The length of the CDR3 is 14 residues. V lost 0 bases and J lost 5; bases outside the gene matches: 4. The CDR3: CAISESRQGHEQYF. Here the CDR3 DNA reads TGTGCCATCAGTGAGTCGAGACAGGGCCACGAGCAGTACTTC.

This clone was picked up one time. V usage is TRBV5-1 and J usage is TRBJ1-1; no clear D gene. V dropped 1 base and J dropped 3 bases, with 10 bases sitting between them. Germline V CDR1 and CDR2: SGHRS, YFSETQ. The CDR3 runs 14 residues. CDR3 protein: CASSLSGRDTEAFF. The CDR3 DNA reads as TGCGCCAGCAGCTTGTCCGGACGGGACACTGAAGCTTTCTTT.

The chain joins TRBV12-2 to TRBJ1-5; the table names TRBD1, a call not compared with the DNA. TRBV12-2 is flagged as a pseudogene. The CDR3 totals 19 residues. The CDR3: CASRQMGGQGAVNNQPQHF. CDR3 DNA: TGTGCAAGTCGCCAAATGGGGGGACAGGGGGCCGTCAACAATCAGCCCCAGCATTTT.

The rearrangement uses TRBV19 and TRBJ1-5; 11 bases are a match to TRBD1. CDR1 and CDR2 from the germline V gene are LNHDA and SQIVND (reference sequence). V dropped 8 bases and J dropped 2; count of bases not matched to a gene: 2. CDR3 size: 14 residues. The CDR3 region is CASRTGGGNQPQHF. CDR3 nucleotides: TGTGCCAGTCGGACAGGGGGCGGCAATCAGCCCCAGCATTTT.

This chain's CDR3 is CASSSIAGGRWNEQFF. CDR3 DNA: TGTGCCAGCAGCTCAATAGCGGGAGGGCGGTGGAATGAGCAGTTCTTC. The chain couples TRBV7-3 to TRBJ2-1; 11 bases are shared with TRBD2. Trimming took 4 bases from V and 7 from J; bases not matched to a gene: 9. The CDR3 contains 16 residues. CDR1 and CDR2 (germline): SGHTA, FQGTGA.

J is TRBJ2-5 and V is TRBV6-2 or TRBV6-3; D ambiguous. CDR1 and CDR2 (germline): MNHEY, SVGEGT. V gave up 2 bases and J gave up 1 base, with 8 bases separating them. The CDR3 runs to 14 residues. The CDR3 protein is CASSYRVSQETQYF. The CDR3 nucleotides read TGTGCCAGCAGTTACCGCGTTAGCCAAGAGACCCAGTACTTC.

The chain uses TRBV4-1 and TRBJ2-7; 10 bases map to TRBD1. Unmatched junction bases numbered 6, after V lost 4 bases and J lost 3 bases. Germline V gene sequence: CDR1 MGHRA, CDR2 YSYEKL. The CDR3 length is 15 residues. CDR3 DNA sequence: TGCGCCAGCAGCCTGGGACAGGGGTTTATCTACGAGCAGTACTTC. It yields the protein CASSLGQGFIYEQYF.

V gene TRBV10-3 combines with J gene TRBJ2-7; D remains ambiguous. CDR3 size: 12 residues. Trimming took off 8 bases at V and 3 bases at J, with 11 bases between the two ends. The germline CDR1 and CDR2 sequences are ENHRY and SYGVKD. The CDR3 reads CAIGQERYEQYF. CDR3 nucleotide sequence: TGTGCCATCGGGCAGGAACGCTACGAGCAGTACTTC.

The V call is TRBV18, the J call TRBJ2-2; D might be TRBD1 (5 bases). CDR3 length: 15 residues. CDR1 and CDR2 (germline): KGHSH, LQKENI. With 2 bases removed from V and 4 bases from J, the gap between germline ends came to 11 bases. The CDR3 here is CASSPIVGATGELFF. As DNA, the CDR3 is TGTGCCAGCTCACCAATCGTAGGGGCCACCGGGGAGCTGTTTTTT.

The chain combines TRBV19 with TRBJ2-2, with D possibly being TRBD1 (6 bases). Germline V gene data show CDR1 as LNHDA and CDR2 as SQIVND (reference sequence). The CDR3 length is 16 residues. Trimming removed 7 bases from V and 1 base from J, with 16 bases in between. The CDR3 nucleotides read TGTGCCAGTAAAAAAGGACAGTTAGGGAACACCGGGGAGCTGTTTTTT. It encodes CASKKGQLGNTGELFF.

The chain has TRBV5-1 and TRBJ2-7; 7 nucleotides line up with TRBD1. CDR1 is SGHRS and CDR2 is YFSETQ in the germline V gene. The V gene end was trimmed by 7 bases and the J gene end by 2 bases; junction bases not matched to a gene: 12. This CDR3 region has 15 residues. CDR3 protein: CASAAQPGQTYEQYF. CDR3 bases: TGCGCCAGCGCAGCGCAACCGGGACAGACCTACGAGCAGTACTTC. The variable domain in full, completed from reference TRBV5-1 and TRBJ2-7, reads KAGVTQTPRYLIKTRGQQVTLSCSPISGHRSVSWYQQTPGQGLQFLFEYFSETQRNKGNFPGRFSGRQFSNSRSEMNVSTLELGDSALYLCASAAQPGQTYEQYFGPGTRLTVT.

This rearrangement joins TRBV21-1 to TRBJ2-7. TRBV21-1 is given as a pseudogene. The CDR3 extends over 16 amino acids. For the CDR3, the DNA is TGTGCCAGCAGCAAAAGTCAGTGGGCGGAGCCCTACGAGCAGTACTTC. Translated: CASSKSQWAEPYEQYF.

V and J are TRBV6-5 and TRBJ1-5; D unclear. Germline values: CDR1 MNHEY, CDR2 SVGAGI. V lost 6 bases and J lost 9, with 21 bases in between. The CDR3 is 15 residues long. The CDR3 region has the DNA TGTGCCAGCAGACCAGAAGGAGGTAGTTTATCGCCCCAGCATTTT. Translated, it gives CASRPEGGSLSPQHF.

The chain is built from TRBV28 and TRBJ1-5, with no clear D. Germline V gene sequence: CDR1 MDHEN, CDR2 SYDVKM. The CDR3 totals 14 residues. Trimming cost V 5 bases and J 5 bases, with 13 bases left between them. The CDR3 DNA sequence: TGTGCCAGCAGTATCCCCGGGCAGTATCAGCCCCAGCATTTT. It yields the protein CASSIPGQYQPQHF. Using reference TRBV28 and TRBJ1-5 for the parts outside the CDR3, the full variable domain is DVKVTQSSRYLVKRTGEKVFLECVQDMDHENMFWYRQDPGLGLRLIYFSYDVKMKEKGDIPEGYSVSREKKERFSLILESASTNQTSMYLCASSIPGQYQPQHFGDGTRLSIL.

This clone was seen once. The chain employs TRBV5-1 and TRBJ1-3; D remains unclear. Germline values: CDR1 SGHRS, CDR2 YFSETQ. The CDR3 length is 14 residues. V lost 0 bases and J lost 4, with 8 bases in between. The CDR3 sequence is CASSLADGGNTIYF. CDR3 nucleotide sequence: TGCGCCAGCAGCTTGGCCGATGGGGGAAACACCATATATTTT.

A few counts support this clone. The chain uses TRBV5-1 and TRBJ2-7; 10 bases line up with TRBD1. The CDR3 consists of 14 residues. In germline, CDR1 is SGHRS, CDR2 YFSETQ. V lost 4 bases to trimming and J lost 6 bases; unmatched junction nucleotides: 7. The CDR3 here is CASSRDRGAVEQYF. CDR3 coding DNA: TGCGCCAGCAGCCGGGACAGGGGAGCGGTCGAGCAGTACTTC.

The CDR3 DNA sequence: TGTGCCTGGAGTGGCCATCAGGGGGCTCCTAATGAAAAACTGTTTTTT. Translation gives CAWSGHQGAPNEKLFF. The V call is TRBV30, the J call TRBJ1-4; 8 bases are shared with TRBD1. There are 16 residues in the CDR3. The V segment lost 1 base and the J segment 3 bases; nucleotides outside the gene matches: 7. Per germline, CDR1 GTSNPN and CDR2 SVGIG (reference sequence).

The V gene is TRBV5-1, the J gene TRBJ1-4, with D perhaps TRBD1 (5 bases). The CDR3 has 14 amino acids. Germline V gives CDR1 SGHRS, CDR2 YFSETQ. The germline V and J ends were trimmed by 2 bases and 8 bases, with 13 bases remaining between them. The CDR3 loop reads CASSFGGPGEKLFF. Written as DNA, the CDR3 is TGCGCCAGCAGCTTTGGAGGGCCAGGGGAAAAACTGTTTTTT.